This T cell receptor (beta chain) was captured by sequencing in a study of blood T cells in healthy people across ages. A sample-barcoded 5' primer and a J-beta primer mix were used in a second PCR of about 7 to 11 cycles. MiXCR, applied by TCRdb to the 5' RACE reads, yields one record per CDR3 protein. Among fewer than 800,000 distinct CDR3 sequences listed, 45% to 50% were seen once. CDR3 length: 14 amino acids. Source material: blood. The chain couples TRBV12-3 or TRBV12-4 to TRBJ2-5; the match to TRBD2 covers 8 bases. The J call is uncertain, as TRBJ2-7 better fits the DNA end. The sequence was obtained from a woman in her sixties in good health. The CDR3 DNA reads as TGTGCCAGCAGTAGCGGGGTAGCGGGATCCGAGCAGTACTTC. Its protein product is CASSSGVAGSEQYF.